These 14 T cell receptor beta chains share one sample of origin, sequenced in a study of T cell repertoires in cytomegalovirus infection. TCRdb called the reads again in MiXCR, with one record for every CDR3 protein. Seen here are about 360,000 distinct CDR3 sequences, 18% observed once, and the top ten hold under 9%. The specimen was PBMCs. Receptors were obtained from a human donor in good health (CMV status not recorded). Some clones in this sample may be carry-over from other donors' samples.

This CDR3 reads CASSPTSGGGDTQYF. DNA of the CDR3: TGTGCCAGCAGTCCCACTAGCGGGGGGGGGGATACGCAGTATTTT. The V call is TRBV12-3 or TRBV12-4, the J call TRBJ2-3; 13 positions match TRBD2. CDR3 length equals 15 residues. After removal of 5 bases from V and 6 bases from J, the junction contained 5 bases not matched to a gene.

This clonotype showed up just a few times. The chain employs TRBV5-8 and TRBJ2-3; TRBD2 matches 9 bases. In germline, CDR1 is SGHTS, CDR2 YDEGEE. The CDR3 runs to 13 residues. V dropped 6 bases and J dropped 6; count of bases not matched to a gene: 5. CDR3: CASTLGTSDTQYF. The CDR3, as DNA: TGTGCCAGCACCCTCGGGACTAGCGATACGCAGTATTTT.

The rearrangement uses TRBV10-2 and TRBJ1-6; 8 bases match TRBD1. The germline CDR1 and CDR2 sequences are WSHSY and SAAADI. The CDR3 is 12 amino acids. Germline trimming cut 10 bases from V and 10 bases from J; bases unmatched to any gene: 6. CDR3 loop: CANGQGESPLHF. CDR3 DNA: TGCGCCAACGGACAGGGAGAGTCACCCCTCCACTTT.

This clonotype was observed a handful of times. This chain uses TRBV19 with TRBJ1-6, with D tentatively TRBD1 (6 bases). V was pared by 8 bases and J by 0 bases, with 8 bases between. CDR1 is LNHDA, CDR2 SQIVND, per germline (reference sequence). The CDR3 is made up of 14 amino acids. The CDR3 DNA follows: TGTGCCAGTGGACAGAGCTCCTATAATTCACCCCTCCACTTT. Amino acids: CASGQSSYNSPLHF.

The chain employs TRBV15 and TRBJ2-2; no firm D call. The germline V gene encodes CDR1 LNHNV and CDR2 YYDKDF (reference sequence). The V and J ends lost 5 bases and 4 bases respectively, with 11 bases between them. The CDR3 has 14 amino acids. The CDR3 region has the DNA TGTGCCACCAGCCCGAGGAGCGTCACCGGGGAGCTGTTTTTT. Its translation is CATSPRSVTGELFF.

This clonotype was detected many times. The V gene is TRBV7-2, the J gene TRBJ2-1; no definite D call. V was cut by 5 bases and J by 1 base, with 9 bases left in between. The CDR3 is 14 residues long. The germline V gene encodes CDR1 SGHTA and CDR2 FQGNSA. The CDR3 nucleotides read TGTGCCAGCAGCCCGGCCGGATCCTACAATGAGCAGTTCTTC. This translates into CASSPAGSYNEQFF.

This clonotype appeared a few times. The rearrangement joins TRBV19 to TRBJ2-7, with D perhaps matching TRBD1 or TRBD2 (5 bases each). The length of the CDR3 is 13 residues. Trimming cost V 6 bases and J 3 bases, with 12 bases left between them. Germline lookup yields CDR1 LNHDA and CDR2 SQIVND (reference sequence). CDR3 sequence: CASRGPGSYEQYF. Here the CDR3 DNA reads TGTGCCAGTAGGGGACCTGGGAGCTACGAGCAGTACTTC.

This clonotype was seen many times. The chain uses TRBV6-2 or TRBV6-3 and TRBJ2-1; 8 nucleotides agree with TRBD2. There are 17 residues in the CDR3. The trim removed 2 bases at V and 5 bases at J, leaving 11 bases unmatched. Germline lookup yields CDR1 MNHEY and CDR2 SVGEGT. The CDR3 here is CASSYLQPPGRDNEQFF. The CDR3 nucleotides read TGTGCCAGCAGTTACCTACAGCCCCCCGGGAGGGACAATGAGCAGTTCTTC.

Only a few counts were recorded for this clonotype. The chain uses TRBV7-8 and TRBJ2-5; no reliable D call. V was cut by 1 base and J by 3 bases, with 9 bases left in between. Per germline, CDR1 SGHVS and CDR2 FQNEAQ. This CDR3 spans 14 amino acids. The CDR3 bases are TGTGCCAGCAGCTTAGGGGTGACGGAAGAGACCCAGTACTTC. Translating it yields CASSLGVTEETQYF.

V usage is TRBV11-2 and J usage is TRBJ2-2; possible D gene TRBD2, 5 bases. Germline CDR1 and CDR2: SGHAT and FQNNGV. The germline V and J ends were trimmed by 3 bases and 5 bases, with 13 bases remaining between them. There are 15 residues in the CDR3. The CDR3 here is CASSFSGLGTGELFF. For the CDR3, the DNA is TGTGCCAGCAGCTTTTCGGGATTAGGGACCGGGGAGCTGTTTTTT.

The V gene is TRBV4-1, the J gene TRBJ2-1, with D hard to call. The length of the CDR3 is 17 residues. Germline-derived CDR1 and CDR2 are MGHRA and YSYEKL. V was trimmed by 3 bases and J by 0 bases, leaving 15 bases between them. CDR3 sequence (DNA): TGCGCCAGCAGCCAGAGCTTTGGTCAGAGCTCCTACAATGAGCAGTTCTTC. It codes for CASSQSFGQSSYNEQFF.

CDR3 bases: TGTGCCAGCAGCCCGGGGGGCCGTTCGTACTACAATGAGCAGTTCTTC. It codes for CASSPGGRSYYNEQFF. The V call is TRBV12-3 or TRBV12-4, the J call TRBJ2-1, with D perhaps matching TRBD2 (7 bases). Trimming took 6 bases from V and 3 from J, leaving 18 bases between them. This CDR3 contains 16 residues.

This clonotype showed up just a few times. The rearrangement links TRBV19 to TRBJ2-2, with 8 bases that match TRBD1. There are 15 residues in the CDR3. Trimming took 5 bases from V and 6 from J; bases not matched to a gene: 8. Germline V lookup: CDR1 LNHDA, CDR2 SQIVND (reference sequence). Here the CDR3 DNA reads TGTGCCAGTAGTGTCCCACCGACAGGGGCCGGGGAGCTGTTTTTT. As protein: CASSVPPTGAGELFF. The variable domain in full, completed from reference TRBV19 and TRBJ2-2, reads DGGITQSPKYLFRKEGQNVTLSCEQNLNHDAMYWYRQDPGQGLRLIYYSQIVNDFQKGDIAEGYSVSREKKESFPLTVTSAQKNPTAFYLCASSVPPTGAGELFFGEGSRLTVL.

As concerns this clonotype: This sequence may be a read error, since a much larger clone differs from it by one base. The chain joins TRBV11-2 to TRBJ1-6; TRBD1 is a possible D gene (5 bases). Germline CDR1 is SGHAT and CDR2 is FQNNGV. The CDR3 is made up of 17 amino acids. Trimming removed 2 bases at V and 9 bases at J, with 20 bases between. The chain's CDR3 is CASSLSSDSFLGSPLHF. CDR3 nucleotide sequence: TGTGCCAGCAGCTTATCATCCGACAGCTTTCTGGGTTCACCCCTCCACTTT.